This T cell receptor beta chain originates from a study of blood T cell repertoires in COVID-19. Looking at the study overall: Sources were T cells, B-cell-depleted T cells, or PBMCs; the material itself was cDNA or gDNA.

V was cut by 0 bases and J by 9 bases, with 12 bases left in between. The germline V gene has CDR1 SGHTS and CDR2 YDEGEE. This CDR3 has 13 amino acids. In the authors' methods: Amplification with reference gene primers provided the estimates of nucleated cell counts. TCRdb's copy holds only in-frame clones and misses some; the assay was immunoSEQ multiplex PCR. V, J and clone size are those of that table, while D and trimming were read from the DNA. The top ten hold around 45% of the sample, which has 40,000 to 50,000 clones, roughly four fifths seen once. The V call is TRBV5-8, the J call TRBJ1-2, with a weak D call TRBD1 (6 bases). The clonotype originates from an elderly woman with acute or convalescent COVID-19. The sample consisted of peripheral blood. The CDR3 coding sequence is TGTGCCAGCAGCTTGGCCGGTCGGGACAGCTACACCTTC. Its translation is CASSLAGRDSYTF.